This T cell receptor beta chain was observed in a study of long-term antiretroviral therapy in people with HIV. Researchers secured at least one pre-ART and at least two post-ART PBMC samples from each donor. Runs used v3.0 of the immunoSEQ assay and were done at survey level. TCRdb keeps only in-frame clones here, not all; method: immunoSEQ multiplex PCR. The sample records 30,000 to 40,000 clones, 75% to 90% being singletons. CDR3 size: 13 residues. Germline V gene lookup returns CDR1 MNHNY and CDR2 SVGAGI (reference sequence). V was clipped by 4 bases and J by 3 bases, with 9 bases between them. The TCR comes from a man between 18 and 35 years old with HIV. The gene calls are TRBV6-6 and TRBJ1-2, with D hard to call. This material consisted of unsorted PBMCs, taken 1 year after starting antiretroviral therapy. The CDR3 nucleotides are TGTGCCAGCAGTTCTGGAAGGGACTATGGCTACACCTTC. Its translation is CASSSGRDYGYTF.